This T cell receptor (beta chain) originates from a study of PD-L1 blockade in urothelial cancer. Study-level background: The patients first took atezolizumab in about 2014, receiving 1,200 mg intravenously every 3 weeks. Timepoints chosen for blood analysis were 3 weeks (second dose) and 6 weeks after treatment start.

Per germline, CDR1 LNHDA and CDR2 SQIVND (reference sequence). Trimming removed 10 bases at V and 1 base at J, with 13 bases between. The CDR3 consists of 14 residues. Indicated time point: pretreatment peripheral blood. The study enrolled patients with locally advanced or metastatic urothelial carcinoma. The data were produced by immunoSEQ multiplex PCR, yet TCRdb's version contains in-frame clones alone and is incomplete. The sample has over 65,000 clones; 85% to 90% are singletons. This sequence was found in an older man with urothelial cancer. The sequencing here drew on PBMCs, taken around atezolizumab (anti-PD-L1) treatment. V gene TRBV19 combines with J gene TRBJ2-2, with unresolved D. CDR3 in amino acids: CATIWAWNTGELFF. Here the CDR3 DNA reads TGTGCCACTATCTGGGCATGGAACACCGGGGAGCTGTTTTTT.